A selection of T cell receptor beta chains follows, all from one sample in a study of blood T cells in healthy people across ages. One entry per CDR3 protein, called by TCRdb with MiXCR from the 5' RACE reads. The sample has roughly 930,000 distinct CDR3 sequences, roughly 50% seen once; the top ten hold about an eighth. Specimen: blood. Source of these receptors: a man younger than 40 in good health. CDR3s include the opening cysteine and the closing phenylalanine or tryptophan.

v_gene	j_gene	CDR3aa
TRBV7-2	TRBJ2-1	CASSLVSGGANEQFF
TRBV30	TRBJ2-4	CAWSRLAKNIQYF
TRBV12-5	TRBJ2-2	CASGLDLQYTGELFF
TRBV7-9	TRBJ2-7	CASSSPWGEQYF
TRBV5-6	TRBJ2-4	CASSVSGGYIKNIQYF
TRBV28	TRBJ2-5	CAGGRETQYF
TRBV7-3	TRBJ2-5	CASSLGRGTIETQYF
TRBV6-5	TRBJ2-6	CASSYFPQSSGANVLTF
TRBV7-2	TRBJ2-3	CASSSQGFSTDTQYF
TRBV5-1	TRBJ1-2	CASSFGDGGNYGYTF
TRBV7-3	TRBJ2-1	CASSSGTSGGYEQFF
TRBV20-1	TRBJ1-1	CSARDRRSSTEAFF
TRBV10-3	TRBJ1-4	CAIRGTGGTNEKLFF
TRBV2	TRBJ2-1	CASKPLDEQFF
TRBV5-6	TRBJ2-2	CASSLSWRSDLGELFF
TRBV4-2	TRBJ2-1	CASSSPKGLSNEQFF
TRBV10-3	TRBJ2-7	CAIATAGLRSYNEQYF
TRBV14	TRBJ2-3	CASSQIWGTQYF
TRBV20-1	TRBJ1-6	CSARDSQAGYYSPLHF
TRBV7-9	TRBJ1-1	CASSPDLGATEAFF
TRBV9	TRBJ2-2	CASSVVAGGNTGELFF
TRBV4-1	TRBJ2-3	CASSQPWEGADTQYF
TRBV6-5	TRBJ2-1	CASSPGREQFF
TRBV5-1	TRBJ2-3	CASRRAGTGTDTQYF
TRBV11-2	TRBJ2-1	CASSLSLPSRDEQFF
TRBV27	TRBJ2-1	CASSLERGGLHEQFF
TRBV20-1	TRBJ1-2	CSASAGGFNYGYTF
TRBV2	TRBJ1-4	CASSEYEKLFF
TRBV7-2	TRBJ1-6	CASSLVRTGNSPLHF
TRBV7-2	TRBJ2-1	CASHGGASNNEQFF
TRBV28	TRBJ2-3	CASSVLHTDTQYF
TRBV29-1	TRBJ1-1	CSGWTGRVSSEAFF
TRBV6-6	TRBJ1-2	CASSYGLQDGEVYGYTF
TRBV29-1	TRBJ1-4	CSVNRGPGNEKLFF
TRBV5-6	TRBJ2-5	CASSSNQGSQETQYF
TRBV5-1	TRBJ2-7	CASSLGRNQAYEQYF
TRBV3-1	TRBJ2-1	CASSQDLGYEQFF
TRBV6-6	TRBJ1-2	CASSPTTGVTYGYTF
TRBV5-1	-	CASSLEYNPLYEQYF
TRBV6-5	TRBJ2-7	CASQRSGSYEQYF
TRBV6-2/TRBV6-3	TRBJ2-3	CASTIGGEADTQYF
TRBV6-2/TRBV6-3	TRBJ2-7	CASSYPSGQGSHEQYF
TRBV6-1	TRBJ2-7	CASSARRGLTYEQYF
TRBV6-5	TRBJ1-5	CASRRTRQGARQPQHF
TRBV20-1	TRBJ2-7	CSAPGTSAYEQYF
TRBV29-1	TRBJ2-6	CSVEKGSGANVLTF